The present T cell receptor beta chain was sequenced within a study of blood T cell repertoires in COVID-19. Study-wide background: The origin of the acute and convalescent COVID-19 samples was the United States, Italy and Spain. T cells, B-cell-depleted T cells, or PBMCs provided the cDNA or gDNA that served as material.

How the authors handled the data: Amplification with reference gene primers provided the estimates of nucleated cell counts. Method: immunoSEQ multiplex PCR; TCRdb's copy keeps in-frame clones and lacks some. V, J and clone size were drawn from that table, and D and trimming were deduced from the DNA. The sample has approximately 240,000 clones, around 80% seen once. CDR3 length equals 14 residues. The germline V gene encodes CDR1 SGDLS and CDR2 YYNGEE. V was cut by 0 bases and J by 5 bases, with 9 bases left in between. Specimen: peripheral blood. This chain joins TRBV9 and TRBJ1-5; no definite D call. This clonotype originated in a woman in her 40s who had recovered from COVID-19. The CDR3 coding sequence is TGTGCCAGCAGCGTAGGGTCAGCGGATCAGCCCCAGCATTTT. Its protein product is CASSVGSADQPQHF.